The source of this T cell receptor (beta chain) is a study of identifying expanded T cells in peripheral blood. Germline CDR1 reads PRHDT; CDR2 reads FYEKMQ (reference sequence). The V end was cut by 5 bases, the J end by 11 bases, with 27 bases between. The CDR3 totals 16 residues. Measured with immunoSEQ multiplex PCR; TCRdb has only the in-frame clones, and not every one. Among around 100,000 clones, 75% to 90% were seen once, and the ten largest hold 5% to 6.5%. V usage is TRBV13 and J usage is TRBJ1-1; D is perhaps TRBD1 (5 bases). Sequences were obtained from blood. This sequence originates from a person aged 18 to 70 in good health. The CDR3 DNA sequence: TGTGCCAGCAGCCACCGAGACAGTGCATATCCATGGATGGCTTTCTTT. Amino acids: CASSHRDSAYPWMAFF.